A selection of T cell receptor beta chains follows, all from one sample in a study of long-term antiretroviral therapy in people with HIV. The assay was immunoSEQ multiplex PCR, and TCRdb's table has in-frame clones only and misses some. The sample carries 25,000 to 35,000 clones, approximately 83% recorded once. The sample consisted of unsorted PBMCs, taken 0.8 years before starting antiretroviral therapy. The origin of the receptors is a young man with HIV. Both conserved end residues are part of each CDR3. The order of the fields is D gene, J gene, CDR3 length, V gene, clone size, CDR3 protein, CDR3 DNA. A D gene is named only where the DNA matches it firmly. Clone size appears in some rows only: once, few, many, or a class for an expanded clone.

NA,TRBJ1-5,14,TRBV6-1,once,CASSVSGNNQPQHF,TGTGCCAGCAGTGTTTCAGGGAACAATCAGCCCCAGCATTTT
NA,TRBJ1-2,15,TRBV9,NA,CASSPRVNRDFGYTF,TGTGCCAGCAGCCCTCGAGTGAACAGGGACTTTGGCTACACCTTC
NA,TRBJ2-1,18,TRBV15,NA,CATSRRRQTVYSYNEQFF,TGTGCCACCAGCAGACGCAGACAGACTGTATACTCCTACAATGAGCAGTTCTTC
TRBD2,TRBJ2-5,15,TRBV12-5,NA,CASSPGTRSQETQYF,TGTGCTAGTAGTCCAGGGACTAGGAGTCAAGAGACCCAGTACTTC
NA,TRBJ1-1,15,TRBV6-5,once,CASSYGPQSHTEAFF,TGTGCCAGCAGTTACGGGCCTCAAAGCCACACTGAAGCTTTCTTT
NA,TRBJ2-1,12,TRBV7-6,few,CASSEPRNEQFF,TGTGCCAGCAGCGAACCTCGAAATGAGCAGTTCTTC
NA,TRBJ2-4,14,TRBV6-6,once,CATAPGGALNIQYF,TGTGCCACCGCACCCGGGGGAGCTCTAAACATTCAGTACTTC
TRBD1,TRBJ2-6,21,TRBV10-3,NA,CAISYRDSRNEENSGANVLTF,TGTGCCATCAGCTACCGGGACAGTAGAAACGAGGAGAACTCTGGGGCCAACGTCCTGACTTTC
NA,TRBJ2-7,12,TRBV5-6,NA,CASSLVGEEQYF,TGTGCCAGCAGCTTGGTCGGGGAAGAGCAGTACTTC
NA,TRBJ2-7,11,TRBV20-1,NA,CSGAANYEQYF,TGCAGTGGAGCGGCCAACTACGAGCAGTACTTC
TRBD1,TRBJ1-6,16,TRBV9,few,CASSETADRGGSPLHF,TGTGCCAGCAGCGAGACCGCGGACAGGGGGGGTTCACCCCTCCACTTT
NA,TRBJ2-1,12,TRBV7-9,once,CASSQQDNEQFF,TGTGCCAGCAGCCAACAGGACAATGAGCAGTTCTTC
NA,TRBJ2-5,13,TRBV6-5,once,CASRRGAGETQYF,TGTGCCAGCAGACGGGGGGCCGGGGAGACCCAGTACTTC
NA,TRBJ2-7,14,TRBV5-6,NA,CASSPQWGAYEQYF,TGTGCCAGCAGCCCTCAGTGGGGGGCCTACGAGCAGTACTTC
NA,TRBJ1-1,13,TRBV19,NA,CASSILRGTEAFF,TGTGCCAGTAGTATCCTTCGGGGCACTGAAGCTTTCTTT
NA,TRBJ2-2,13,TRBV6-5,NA,CASSRMGVGELFF,TGTGCCAGCAGCCGCATGGGGGTCGGGGAGCTGTTTTTT
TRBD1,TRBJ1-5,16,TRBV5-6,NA,CASSFGGTGSFQPQHF,TGTGCCAGCAGCTTCGGAGGGACAGGGAGTTTTCAGCCCCAGCATTTT
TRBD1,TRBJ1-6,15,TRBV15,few,CATSHVPGQLGTLHF,TGTGCCACCAGCCACGTCCCGGGACAGTTGGGAACCCTCCACTTT
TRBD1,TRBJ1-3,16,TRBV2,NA,CASSEEQTGAGNTIYF,TGTGCCAGCAGTGAAGAGCAGACAGGGGCTGGAAACACCATATATTTT
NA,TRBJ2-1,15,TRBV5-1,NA,CASSFNGQPYNEQFF,TGCGCCAGCAGCTTTAACGGGCAACCTTACAATGAGCAGTTCTTC
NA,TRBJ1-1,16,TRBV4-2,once,CASSQDGKELNTEAFF,TGTGCCAGCAGCCAAGACGGGAAAGAACTGAACACTGAAGCTTTCTTT
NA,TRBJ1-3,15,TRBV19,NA,CASTNPRTTGNTIYF,TGTGCCAGTACCAACCCGAGAACAACCGGAAACACCATATATTTT
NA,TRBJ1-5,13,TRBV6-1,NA,CASTTASNQPQHF,TGTGCCAGCACAACAGCCTCTAATCAGCCCCAGCATTTT
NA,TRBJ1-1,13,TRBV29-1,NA,CSVKREWGTEAFF,TGCAGCGTGAAGAGGGAGTGGGGCACTGAAGCTTTCTTT
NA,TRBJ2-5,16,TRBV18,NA,CASSPNRDLHGETQYF,TGTGCCAGCTCACCAAATCGGGACCTCCACGGGGAGACCCAGTACTTC
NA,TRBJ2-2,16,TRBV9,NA,CASSVVASRATGELFF,TGTGCCAGCAGCGTAGTAGCCAGTAGGGCCACCGGGGAGCTGTTTTTT
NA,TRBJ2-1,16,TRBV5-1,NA,CASSLVGGISYNEQFF,TGCGCCAGCAGCTTGGTAGGCGGGATCTCCTACAATGAGCAGTTCTTC
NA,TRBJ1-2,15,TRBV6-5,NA,CASINPRVIDYGYTF,TGTGCCAGCATCAACCCCAGGGTAATCGACTATGGCTACACCTTC
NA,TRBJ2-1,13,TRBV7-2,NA,CASSQPPRDEQFF,TGTGCCAGCAGCCAACCCCCTAGGGATGAGCAGTTCTTC
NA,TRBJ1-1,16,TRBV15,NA,CATSRDLIDSRTEAFF,TGTGCCACCAGCAGAGATCTCATAGACTCGCGCACTGAAGCTTTCTTT
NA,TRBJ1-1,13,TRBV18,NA,CASSPPRGTEAFF,TGTGCCAGCTCACCACCAAGGGGCACTGAAGCTTTCTTT
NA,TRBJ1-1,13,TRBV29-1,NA,CSVGGPFNTEAFF,TGCAGCGTCGGCGGACCCTTCAACACTGAAGCTTTCTTT
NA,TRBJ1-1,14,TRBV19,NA,CASIRGRGTTEAFF,TGTGCCAGTATAAGGGGCCGGGGGACCACTGAAGCTTTCTTT
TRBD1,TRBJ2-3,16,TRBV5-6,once,CASSLGAGGGTDTQYF,TGTGCCAGCAGCTTGGGGGCAGGGGGAGGCACAGATACGCAGTATTTT
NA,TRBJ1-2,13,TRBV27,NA,CASSLPGGYGYTF,TGTGCCAGCAGCCTACCCGGCGGCTATGGCTACACCTTC
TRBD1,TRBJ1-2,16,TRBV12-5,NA,CASGLWSGGTNYGYTF,TGTGCTAGTGGCCTTTGGTCAGGGGGAACTAACTATGGCTACACCTTC